The rows below give T cell receptor beta chains drawn from one sample of a study of CD8+CD57+ T cells in acquired aplastic anemia. Via MiXCR, TCRdb re-called the reads, giving one row per CDR3 protein. The sample shows 200,000 or so distinct CDR3 sequences, about 60% of them seen only once. The sequencing sample was made of sorted CD4+, CD8+, or CD8+CD57+ T cells (not recorded which) from PBMCs. The receptors stem from a human donor with aplastic anemia. Both conserved end residues are part of each CDR3. D genes are given only for firm matches. Rows may omit the clone size; those that give it use once, few, many or a size class.

V,J,size,D,DNA,CDR3
TRBV7-2,TRBJ1-4,NA,NA,TGTGCCAGCGGGAGAGCAACTAATGAAAAACTGTTTTTT,CASGRATNEKLFF
TRBV10-3,TRBJ2-2,few,NA,TGTGCCATCAGAGGAGGGGCTGACACCGGGGAGCTGTTTTTT,CAIRGGADTGELFF
TRBV9,TRBJ2-3,NA,NA,TGTGCCAGCAGCCCCAGACGGGGCACCCTTAGCACAGATACGCAGTATTTT,CASSPRRGTLSTDTQYF
TRBV20-1,TRBJ2-3,few,NA,TGCAGTGCTCCCGGACAGAGCACAGATACGCAGTATTTT,CSAPGQSTDTQYF
TRBV7-9,TRBJ1-4,NA,NA,TGTGCCAGCAGCGCACGGACAGCAACTAATGAAAAACTGTTTTTT,CASSARTATNEKLFF
TRBV5-1,TRBJ1-1,many,NA,TGCGCCAGCAGCTTGGCCCTCAACGGGGGTGAAGCTTTCTTT,CASSLALNGGEAFF
TRBV7-6,TRBJ2-5,NA,NA,TGTGCCAGCACCACACTCTCCAGCGGGGAGACCCAGTACTTC,CASTTLSSGETQYF
TRBV6-2/TRBV6-3,TRBJ1-5,once,NA,TGTGCCAGCAGTTATACGGATCTCAATCAGCCCCAGCATTTT,CASSYTDLNQPQHF
TRBV19,TRBJ2-1,once,NA,TGTGCCAGTAGCCCCCAGCGGGTCTACAATGAGCAGTTCTTC,CASSPQRVYNEQFF
TRBV20-1,TRBJ2-5,NA,NA,TGCAGTGCTAGAGATCTGGAGACCCAGTACTTC,CSARDLETQYF
TRBV19,TRBJ2-7,many,NA,TGTGCCAGTAGTCCAGGGGTTGCCGAGCAGTACTTC,CASSPGVAEQYF
TRBV2,TRBJ1-6,few,NA,TGTGCCAGCATCCCCGGGGACTATAATTCACCCCTCCACTTT,CASIPGDYNSPLHF
TRBV24-1,TRBJ2-3,NA,TRBD1,TGTGCCACCAGTGACGCCGGACAGGGTGGTACAGATACGCAGTATTTT,CATSDAGQGGTDTQYF
TRBV10-1,TRBJ2-1,NA,TRBD2,TGCGCCAGCAACTTGGGACTAGCGCTGTACAATGAGCAGTTCTTC,CASNLGLALYNEQFF
TRBV6-6,TRBJ2-2,NA,NA,TGTGCCAGTGGCGGCGGGGAGCTGTTTTTT,CASGGGELFF
TRBV14,TRBJ2-2,NA,NA,TGTGCCAGCAGCCAAGTTTACGGGAGTACCGGGGAGCTGTTTTTT,CASSQVYGSTGELFF
TRBV24-1,TRBJ2-7,NA,TRBD1,TGTGCCACCAGTGTGGGACAGGGAAATAAGCAGTACTTC,CATSVGQGNKQYF
TRBV6-5,TRBJ2-7,many,NA,TGTGCCAGCACTAAAGGGGTCGGAACTTACGAGCAGTACTTC,CASTKGVGTYEQYF
TRBV20-1,TRBJ2-7,NA,NA,TGCAGTGCTAGGGATACGGGACGGGACTACGAGCAGTACTTC,CSARDTGRDYEQYF
TRBV7-9,TRBJ1-1,NA,TRBD1,TGTGCCAGCAGCTTAGCACAGGGGGAGGCTTTCTTT,CASSLAQGEAFF
TRBV29-1,TRBJ1-2,once,TRBD1,TGCAGCGTTCTAACCACAGGGGGCTTCGGCTATGGCTACACCTTC,CSVLTTGGFGYGYTF
TRBV7-3,TRBJ2-1,NA,NA,TGTGCCAGCAGCTTACAGGGAAGCTCCTACAATGAGCAGTTCTTC,CASSLQGSSYNEQFF
TRBV7-6,TRBJ2-7,NA,NA,TGTGCCAGCAGCCCCCCCGGGGACGAGCAGTACTTC,CASSPPGDEQYF
TRBV24-1,TRBJ2-2,NA,NA,TGTGCCACCAGTGATGGGGGAAACACCGGGGAGCTGTTTTTT,CATSDGGNTGELFF
TRBV7-6,TRBJ1-1,few,TRBD1,TGTGCCAGCAGACTACAGGGGTGGGACACTGAAGCTTTCTTT,CASRLQGWDTEAFF
TRBV7-6,TRBJ2-3,NA,TRBD2,TGTGCCAGCAGCCCGGGGGGGGCAGATACGCAGTATTTT,CASSPGGADTQYF
TRBV11-1,TRBJ2-3,NA,NA,TGTGCCAGCAGCTTCGCCAGGGGGGTGAATACGCAGTATTTT,CASSFARGVNTQYF
TRBV24-1,TRBJ2-1,few,NA,TGTGCCACCAGTGATCCTGACATGCGCGGCGAGCAGTTCTTC,CATSDPDMRGEQFF
TRBV20-1,TRBJ2-2,NA,NA,TGCAGTGTTCAGTCCGGGGGGCTGTTTTTT,CSVQSGGLFF
TRBV12-3/TRBV12-4,TRBJ1-5,many,NA,TGTGTCAGCAGTTTATTGGCAGGGCCACTTCAGCCCCAGCATTTT,CVSSLLAGPLQPQHF
TRBV20-1,TRBJ2-1,NA,NA,TGCAGTGCTAGGGACAGTCCGTTTCAGGAGCAGTTCTTC,CSARDSPFQEQFF
TRBV7-8,TRBJ2-2,NA,NA,TGTGCCAGCAGCTTAGGAGGACAGCACACCGGGGAGCTGTTTTTT,CASSLGGQHTGELFF
TRBV2,TRBJ2-1,few,NA,TGTGCCAGCACGGGGAATGAGCAGTTCTTC,CASTGNEQFF
TRBV20-1,TRBJ2-3,NA,NA,TGCAGTGCTAGGCATGACTTCCCAGATACGCAGTATTTT,CSARHDFPDTQYF
TRBV6-5,TRBJ1-1,NA,TRBD1,TGTGCCAGCAGTTTGGGACAGGGACTCACTGAAGCTTTCTTT,CASSLGQGLTEAFF
TRBV7-2,TRBJ2-7,NA,NA,TGTGCCAGCAGCATACTGACCGGGACACCATTTACCTACGAGCAGTACTTC,CASSILTGTPFTYEQYF
TRBV5-8,TRBJ1-6,few,NA,TGTGCCAGCAGCTTAGGTCGGAATTCACCCCTCCACTTT,CASSLGRNSPLHF
TRBV15,TRBJ2-1,NA,NA,TGTGCCACCAGCAGAGAGGCAGGGTTTGTTGAGCAGTTCTTC,CATSREAGFVEQFF
TRBV7-9,TRBJ1-1,many,NA,TGTGCCAGCAGTATTCTCGGGGTGGCCGGTGAAGCTTTCTTT,CASSILGVAGEAFF
TRBV7-3,TRBJ2-7,NA,NA,TGTGCCAGCAGCCCAGGTCAAAGGCGCGAGCAGTACTTC,CASSPGQRREQYF
TRBV9,TRBJ1-3,NA,NA,TGTGCCAGCAGCGTAGGAGGGGCCAACTCTGGAAACACCATATATTTT,CASSVGGANSGNTIYF
TRBV7-2,TRBJ2-3,NA,TRBD2,TGTGCCAGCAGCACTAGCGGGAACGGAGGCACAGATACGCAGTATTTT,CASSTSGNGGTDTQYF
TRBV19,TRBJ1-6,NA,NA,TGTGCCAGTAGTATAACCCAACAGGGAAATTCACCCCTCCACTTT,CASSITQQGNSPLHF
TRBV7-2,TRBJ2-2,NA,TRBD1,TGTGCCAGCAGCGCGCAGGGGGCGCAGAACACCGGGGAGCTGCTTTTT,CASSAQGAQNTGELLF
TRBV10-3,TRBJ2-6,once,NA,TGTGCCATCAGTGAGTCGAGGGGGGGCGTCTCTGGGGCCAACGTCCTGACTTTC,CAISESRGGVSGANVLTF
TRBV19,TRBJ1-6,NA,NA,TGTGCCAGCAGTGCCCAGGGTACTAATTCACCCCTCCACTTT,CASSAQGTNSPLHF
TRBV7-2,TRBJ2-7,few,NA,TGTGCCAGCAGCTTAGAGAGGACCTCCTCGGAGTACTTC,CASSLERTSSEYF
TRBV27,TRBJ1-6,NA,NA,TGTGCCAGCAGTCCTTCCCTCAATTCACCCCTCCACTTT,CASSPSLNSPLHF
TRBV20-1,TRBJ2-1,once,NA,TGCAGTGCTAGAGATTCCAATGTCGGGGGTTACAATGAGCAGTTCTTC,CSARDSNVGGYNEQFF
TRBV5-1,TRBJ2-2,many,NA,TGCGCCAGCAGCTTGCTCGGGAGCCCGAACACCGGGGAGCTGTTTTTT,CASSLLGSPNTGELFF
TRBV4-1,TRBJ2-2,few,TRBD1,TGCGCCAGCAGCCAAGATGGCAGGACAGGGGGCGCGGTATACACCGGGGAGCTGTTTTTT,CASSQDGRTGGAVYTGELFF
TRBV6-1,TRBJ2-3,NA,NA,TGTGCCAGTAGGGGATCCGACAGACACACAGATACGCAGTATTTT,CASRGSDRHTDTQYF
TRBV2,TRBJ2-7,many,NA,TGTGCCAGTCATCTCCGCGGGGAACTCTACGAGCAGTACTTC,CASHLRGELYEQYF
TRBV7-9,TRBJ1-6,NA,NA,TGTGCCACCAGTGATTTGCGAGGGTTTAATTCACCCCTCCACTTT,CATSDLRGFNSPLHF
TRBV10-2,TRBJ2-7,NA,TRBD2,TGCGCCAGCGCAGGGACTAGCTCGCTCTACGAGCAGTACTTC,CASAGTSSLYEQYF
TRBV5-4,TRBJ1-4,NA,NA,TGTGCCAGCAGCCGTGGAGGGCAACGGGAAAAACTGTTTTTT,CASSRGGQREKLFF